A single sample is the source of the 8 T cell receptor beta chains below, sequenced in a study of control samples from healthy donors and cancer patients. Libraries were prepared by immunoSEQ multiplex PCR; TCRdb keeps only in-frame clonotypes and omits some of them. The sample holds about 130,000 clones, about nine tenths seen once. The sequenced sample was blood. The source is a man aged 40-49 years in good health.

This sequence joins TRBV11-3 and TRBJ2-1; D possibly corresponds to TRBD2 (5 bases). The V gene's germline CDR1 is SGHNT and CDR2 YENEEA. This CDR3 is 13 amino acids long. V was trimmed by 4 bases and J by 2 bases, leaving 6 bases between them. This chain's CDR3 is CASSSGTYNEQFF. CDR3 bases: TGTGCCAGCAGCTCCGGGACCTACAATGAGCAGTTCTTC.

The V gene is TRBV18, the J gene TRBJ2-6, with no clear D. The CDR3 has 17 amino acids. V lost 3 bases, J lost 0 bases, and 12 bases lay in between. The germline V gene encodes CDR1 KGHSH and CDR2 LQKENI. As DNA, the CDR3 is TGTGCCAGCTCACCGGGCCACGCGAGCTCTGGGGCCAACGTCCTGACTTTC. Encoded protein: CASSPGHASSGANVLTF.

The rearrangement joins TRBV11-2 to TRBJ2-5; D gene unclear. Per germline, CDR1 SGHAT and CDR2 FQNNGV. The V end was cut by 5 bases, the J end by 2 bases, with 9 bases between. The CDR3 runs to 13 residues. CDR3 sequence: CASSAVYQETQYF. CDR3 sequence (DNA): TGTGCCAGCAGCGCCGTGTATCAAGAGACCCAGTACTTC.

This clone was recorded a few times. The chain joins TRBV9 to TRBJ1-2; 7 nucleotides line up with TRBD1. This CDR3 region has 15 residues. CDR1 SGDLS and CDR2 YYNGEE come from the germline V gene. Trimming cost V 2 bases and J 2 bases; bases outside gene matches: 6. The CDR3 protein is CASSVGDRVNYGYTF. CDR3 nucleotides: TGTGCCAGCAGCGTCGGGGACAGAGTGAACTATGGCTACACCTTC. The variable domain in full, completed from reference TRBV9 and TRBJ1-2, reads DSGVTQTPKHLITATGQRVTLRCSPRSGDLSVYWYQQSLDQGLQFLIQYYNGEERAKGNILERFSAQQFPDLHSELNLSSLELGDSALYFCASSVGDRVNYGYTFGSGTRLTVV.

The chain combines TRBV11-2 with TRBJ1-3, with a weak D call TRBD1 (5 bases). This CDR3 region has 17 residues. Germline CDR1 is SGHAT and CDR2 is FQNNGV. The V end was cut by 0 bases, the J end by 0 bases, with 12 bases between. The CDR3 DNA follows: TGTGCCAGCAGCTTAGATCGGGGACGTTACTCTGGAAACACCATATATTTT. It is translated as CASSLDRGRYSGNTIYF.

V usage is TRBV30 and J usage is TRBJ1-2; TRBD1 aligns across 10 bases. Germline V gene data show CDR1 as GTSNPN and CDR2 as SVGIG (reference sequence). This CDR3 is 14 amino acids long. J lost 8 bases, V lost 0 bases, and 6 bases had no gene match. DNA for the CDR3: TGTGCCTGGAGTGTACGCGGGACAGGGGTGGGCTACACCTTC. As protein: CAWSVRGTGVGYTF.

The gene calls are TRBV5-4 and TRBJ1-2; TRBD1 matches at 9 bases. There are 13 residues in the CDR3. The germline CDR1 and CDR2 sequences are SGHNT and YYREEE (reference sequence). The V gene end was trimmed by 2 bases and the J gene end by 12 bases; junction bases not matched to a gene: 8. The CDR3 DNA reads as TGTGCCAGCAGCTTTCGGGGACAGGGAGTCAACACCTTC. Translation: CASSFRGQGVNTF.

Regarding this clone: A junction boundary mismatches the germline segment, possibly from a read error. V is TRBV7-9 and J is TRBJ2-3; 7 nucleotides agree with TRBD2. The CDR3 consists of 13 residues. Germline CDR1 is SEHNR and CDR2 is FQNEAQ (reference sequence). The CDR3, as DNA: TGTGCCAGCAGCTCCGGGACTACTATCCACTTGGATTTT. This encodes CASSSGTTIHLDF.